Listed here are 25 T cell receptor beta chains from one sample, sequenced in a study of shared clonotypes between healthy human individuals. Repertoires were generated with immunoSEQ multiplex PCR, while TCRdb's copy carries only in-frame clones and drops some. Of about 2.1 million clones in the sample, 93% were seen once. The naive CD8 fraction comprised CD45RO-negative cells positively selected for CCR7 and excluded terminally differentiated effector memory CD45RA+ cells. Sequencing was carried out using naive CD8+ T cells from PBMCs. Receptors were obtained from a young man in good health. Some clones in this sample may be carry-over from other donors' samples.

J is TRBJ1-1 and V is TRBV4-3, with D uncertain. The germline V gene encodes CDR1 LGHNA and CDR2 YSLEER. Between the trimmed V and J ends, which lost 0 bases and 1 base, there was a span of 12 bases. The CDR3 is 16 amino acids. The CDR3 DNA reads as TGCGCCAGCAGCCAAGATATCGGGGAGGGGAACACTGAAGCTTTCTTT. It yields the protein CASSQDIGEGNTEAFF.

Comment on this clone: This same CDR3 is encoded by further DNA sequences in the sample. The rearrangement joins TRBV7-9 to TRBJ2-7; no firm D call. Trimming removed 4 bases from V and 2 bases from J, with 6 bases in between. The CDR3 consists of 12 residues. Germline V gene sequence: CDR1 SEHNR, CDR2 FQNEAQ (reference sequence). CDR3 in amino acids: CASSSGPYEQYF. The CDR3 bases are TGTGCCAGCAGCTCAGGACCCTACGAGCAGTACTTC.

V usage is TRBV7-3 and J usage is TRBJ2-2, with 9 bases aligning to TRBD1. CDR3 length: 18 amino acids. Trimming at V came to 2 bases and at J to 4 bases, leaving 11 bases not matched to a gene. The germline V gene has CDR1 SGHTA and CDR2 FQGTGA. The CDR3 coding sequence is TGTGCCAGCAGCTTAGAGTCCTTACAGGGGGCCGGCACCGGGGAGCTGTTTTTT. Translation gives CASSLESLQGAGTGELFF.

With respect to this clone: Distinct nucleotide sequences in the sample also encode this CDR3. The CDR3 coding sequence is TGTGCCAGCTCGTACTCTGGGGCCAACGTCCTGACTTTC. Translated, it gives CASSYSGANVLTF. The gene calls are TRBV27 and TRBJ2-6; unclear D gene. The germline gives CDR1 MNHEY, CDR2 SMNVEV (reference sequence). The germline V and J ends were trimmed by 8 bases and 0 bases, with 5 bases remaining between them. This CDR3 has 13 residues. The full variable domain, completed using reference TRBV27 and TRBJ2-6, is EAQVTQNPRYLITVTGKKLTVTCSQNMNHEYMSWYRQDPGLGLRQIYYSMNVEVTDKGDVPEGYKVSRKEKRNFPLILESPSPNQTSLYFCASSYSGANVLTFGAGSRLTVL.

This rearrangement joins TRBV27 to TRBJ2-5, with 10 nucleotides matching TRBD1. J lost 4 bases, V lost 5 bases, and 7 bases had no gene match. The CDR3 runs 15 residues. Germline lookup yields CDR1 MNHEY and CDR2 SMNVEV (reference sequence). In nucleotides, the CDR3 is TGTGCCAGCAGTCTGGACAGGGGGTCGATAGAGACCCAGTACTTC. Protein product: CASSLDRGSIETQYF.

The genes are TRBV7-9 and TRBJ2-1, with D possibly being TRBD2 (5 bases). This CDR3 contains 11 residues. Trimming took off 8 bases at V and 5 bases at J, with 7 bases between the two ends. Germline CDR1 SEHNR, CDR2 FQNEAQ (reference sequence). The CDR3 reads CASFGNNEQFF. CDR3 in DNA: TGTGCCAGCTTCGGGAACAATGAGCAGTTCTTC.

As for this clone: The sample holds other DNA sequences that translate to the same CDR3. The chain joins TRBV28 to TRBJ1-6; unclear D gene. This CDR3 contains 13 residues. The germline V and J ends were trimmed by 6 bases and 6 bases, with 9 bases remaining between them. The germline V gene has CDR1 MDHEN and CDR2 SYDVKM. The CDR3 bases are TGTGCCAGCAGCCTCCTAAGTAATTCACCCCTCCACTTT. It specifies CASSLLSNSPLHF.

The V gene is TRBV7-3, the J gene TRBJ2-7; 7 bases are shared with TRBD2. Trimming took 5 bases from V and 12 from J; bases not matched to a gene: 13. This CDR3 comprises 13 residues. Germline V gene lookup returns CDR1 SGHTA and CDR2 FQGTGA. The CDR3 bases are TGTGCCAGCAGCGCTCACGCGGCGGGACTACCGTACTTC. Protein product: CASSAHAAGLPYF.

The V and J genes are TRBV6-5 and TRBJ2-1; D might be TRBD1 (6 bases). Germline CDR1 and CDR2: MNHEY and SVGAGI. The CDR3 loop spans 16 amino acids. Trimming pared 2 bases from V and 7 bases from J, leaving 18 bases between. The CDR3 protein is CASSYHQGRNLNEQFF. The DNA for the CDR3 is TGTGCCAGCAGTTACCACCAGGGGAGAAATCTAAATGAGCAGTTCTTC.

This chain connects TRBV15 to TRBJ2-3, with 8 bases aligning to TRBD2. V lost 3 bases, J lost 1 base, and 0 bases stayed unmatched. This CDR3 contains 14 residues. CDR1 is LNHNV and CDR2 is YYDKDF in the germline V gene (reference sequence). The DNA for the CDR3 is TGTGCCACCAGCAGGCGGGAGGGCACAGATACGCAGTATTTT. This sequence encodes CATSRREGTDTQYF.

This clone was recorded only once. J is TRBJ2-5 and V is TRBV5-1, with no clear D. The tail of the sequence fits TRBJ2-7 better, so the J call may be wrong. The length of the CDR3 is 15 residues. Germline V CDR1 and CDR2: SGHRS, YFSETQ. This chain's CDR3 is CASSFDFPSSYEQYF. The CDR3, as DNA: TGCGCCAGCAGCTTTGACTTCCCGAGCTCCTACGAGCAGTACTTC.

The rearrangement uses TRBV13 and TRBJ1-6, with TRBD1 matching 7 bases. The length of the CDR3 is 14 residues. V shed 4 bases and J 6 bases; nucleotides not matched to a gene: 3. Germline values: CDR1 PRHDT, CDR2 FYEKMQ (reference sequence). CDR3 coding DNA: TGTGCCAGCAGCTGGGGACAGCTTAATTCACCCCTCCACTTT. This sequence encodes CASSWGQLNSPLHF.

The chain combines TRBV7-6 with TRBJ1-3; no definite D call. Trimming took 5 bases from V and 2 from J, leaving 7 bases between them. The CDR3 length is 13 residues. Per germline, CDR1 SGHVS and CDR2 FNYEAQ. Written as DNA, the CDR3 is TGTGCCAGCAGCGGCAGGACTGGAAACACCATATATTTT. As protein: CASSGRTGNTIYF.

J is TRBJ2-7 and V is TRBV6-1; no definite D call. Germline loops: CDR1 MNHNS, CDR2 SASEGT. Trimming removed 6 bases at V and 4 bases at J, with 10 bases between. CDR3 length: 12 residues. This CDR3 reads CASSDPKYEQYF. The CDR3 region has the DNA TGTGCCAGCAGCGACCCAAAGTACGAGCAGTACTTC.

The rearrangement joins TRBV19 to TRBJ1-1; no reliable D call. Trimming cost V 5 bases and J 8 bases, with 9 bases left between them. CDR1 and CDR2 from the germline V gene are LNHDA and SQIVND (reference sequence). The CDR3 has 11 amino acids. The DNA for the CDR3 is TGTGCCAGTAGTTACGGTCCGGAAGCTTTCTTT. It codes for CASSYGPEAFF.

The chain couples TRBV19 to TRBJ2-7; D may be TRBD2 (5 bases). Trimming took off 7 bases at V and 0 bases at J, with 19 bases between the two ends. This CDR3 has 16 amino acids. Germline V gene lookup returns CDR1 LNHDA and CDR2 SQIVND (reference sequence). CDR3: CASTPSSESGSYEQYF. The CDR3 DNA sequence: TGTGCCAGTACCCCATCTAGTGAGAGCGGCTCCTACGAGCAGTACTTC.

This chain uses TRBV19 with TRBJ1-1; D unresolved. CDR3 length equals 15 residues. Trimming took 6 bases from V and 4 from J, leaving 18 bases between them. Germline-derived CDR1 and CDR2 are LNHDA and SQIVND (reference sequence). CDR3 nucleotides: TGTGCCAGTAGCCTAAGACCTCCCCCTGTCACTGAAGCTTTCTTT. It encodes CASSLRPPPVTEAFF. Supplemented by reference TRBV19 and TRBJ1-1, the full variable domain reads DGGITQSPKYLFRKEGQNVTLSCEQNLNHDAMYWYRQDPGQGLRLIYYSQIVNDFQKGDIAEGYSVSREKKESFPLTVTSAQKNPTAFYLCASSLRPPPVTEAFFGQGTRLTVV.

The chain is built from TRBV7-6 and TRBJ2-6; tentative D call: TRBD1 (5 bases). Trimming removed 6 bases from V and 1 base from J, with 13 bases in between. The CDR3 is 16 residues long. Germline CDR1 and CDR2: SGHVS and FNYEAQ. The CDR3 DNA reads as TGTGCCAGCAGTGGACACTACCAATCTGGGGCCAACGTCCTGACTTTC. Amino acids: CASSGHYQSGANVLTF.

The CDR3: CASSLLAGGTTDTQYF. CDR3 nucleotide sequence: TGTGCCAGCAGCTTGTTAGCGGGAGGTACCACAGATACGCAGTATTTT. This sequence joins TRBV7-9 and TRBJ2-3; 10 bases line up with TRBD2. Germline loops: CDR1 SEHNR, CDR2 FQNEAQ (reference sequence). The CDR3 runs 16 residues. Unmatched junction bases numbered 5, after V lost 3 bases and J lost 2 bases.

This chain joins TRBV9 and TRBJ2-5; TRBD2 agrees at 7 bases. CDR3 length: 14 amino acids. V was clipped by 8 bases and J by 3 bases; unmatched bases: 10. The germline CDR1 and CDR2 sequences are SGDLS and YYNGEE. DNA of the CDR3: TGTGCCAGAGAGACTAGCACATCGGAAGAGACCCAGTACTTC. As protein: CARETSTSEETQYF.

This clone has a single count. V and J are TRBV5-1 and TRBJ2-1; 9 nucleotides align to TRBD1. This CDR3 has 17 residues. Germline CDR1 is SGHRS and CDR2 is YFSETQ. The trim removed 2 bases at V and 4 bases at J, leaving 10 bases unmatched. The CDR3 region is CASSFTAGTGLYNEQFF. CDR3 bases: TGCGCCAGCAGCTTTACCGCCGGGACAGGGCTATACAATGAGCAGTTCTTC.

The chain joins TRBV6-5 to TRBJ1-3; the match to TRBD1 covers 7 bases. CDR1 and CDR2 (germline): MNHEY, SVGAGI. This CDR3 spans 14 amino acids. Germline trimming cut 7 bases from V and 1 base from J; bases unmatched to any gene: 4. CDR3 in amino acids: CASTNRGSGNTIYF. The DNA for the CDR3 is TGTGCCAGCACCAACAGGGGTTCTGGAAACACCATATATTTT.

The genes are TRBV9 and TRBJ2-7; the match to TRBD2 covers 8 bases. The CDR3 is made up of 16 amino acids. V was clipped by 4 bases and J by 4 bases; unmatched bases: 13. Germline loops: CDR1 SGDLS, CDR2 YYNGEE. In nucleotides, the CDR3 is TGTGCCAGCAGCCCCATGTGGCTAGCGGGCTCGTACGAGCAGTACTTC. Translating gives CASSPMWLAGSYEQYF.

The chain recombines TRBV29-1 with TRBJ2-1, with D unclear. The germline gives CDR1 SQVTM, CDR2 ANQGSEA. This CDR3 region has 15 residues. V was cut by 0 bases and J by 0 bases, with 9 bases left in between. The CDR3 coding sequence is TGCAGCGTTGAAGATTGGCGGCCCTCCTACAATGAGCAGTTCTTC. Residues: CSVEDWRPSYNEQFF.

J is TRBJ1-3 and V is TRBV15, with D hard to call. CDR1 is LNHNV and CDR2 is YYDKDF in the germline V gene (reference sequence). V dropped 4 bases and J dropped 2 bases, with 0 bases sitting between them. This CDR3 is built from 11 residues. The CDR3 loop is CATSTGNTIYF. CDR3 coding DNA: TGTGCCACCAGCACTGGAAACACCATATATTTT.